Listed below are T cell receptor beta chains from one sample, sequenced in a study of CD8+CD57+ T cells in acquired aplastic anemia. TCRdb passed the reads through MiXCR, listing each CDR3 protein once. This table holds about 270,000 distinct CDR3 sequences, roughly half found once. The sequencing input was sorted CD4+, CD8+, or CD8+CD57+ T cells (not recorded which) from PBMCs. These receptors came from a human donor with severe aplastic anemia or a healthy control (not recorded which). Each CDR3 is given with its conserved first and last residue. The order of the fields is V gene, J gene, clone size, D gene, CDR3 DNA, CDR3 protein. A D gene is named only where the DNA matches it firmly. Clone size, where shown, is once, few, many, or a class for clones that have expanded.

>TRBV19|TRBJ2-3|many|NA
TGTGCCAGTAGTCGGGACTTCGATACGCAGTATTTT
CASSRDFDTQYF
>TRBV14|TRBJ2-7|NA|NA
TGTGCCAGCAGCCAAACAGGGAGAAGCCCCTACGAGCAGTACTTC
CASSQTGRSPYEQYF
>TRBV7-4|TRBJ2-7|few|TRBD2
TGTGCCAGCAGGACTAGCGGGGGTTACGAGCAGTACTTC
CASRTSGGYEQYF
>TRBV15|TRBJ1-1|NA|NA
TGTGCCACCAGCAGAGCAGGGACTCTCACTGAAGCTTTCTTT
CATSRAGTLTEAFF
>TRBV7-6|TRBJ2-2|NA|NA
TGTGCCAGCAGCTTAGGGGCCGGGGGGCAGAACACCGGGGAGCTGTTTTTT
CASSLGAGGQNTGELFF
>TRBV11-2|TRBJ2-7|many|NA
TGTGCCAGCAGCTTTAGACCCACCACAGTGGAGGGTGAGCAGTACTTC
CASSFRPTTVEGEQYF
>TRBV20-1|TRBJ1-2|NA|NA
TGCAGTGCTAATCCAGGGGATGGCTACACCTTC
CSANPGDGYTF
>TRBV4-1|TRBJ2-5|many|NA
TGTGCCAGCAGCCAGGGGGGGGGGGAGGAGACCCAGTACTTC
CASSQGGGEETQYF
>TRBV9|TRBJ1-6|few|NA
TGTGCCAGCAGCGTAGGACAGGCCAGTAATTCACCCCTCCACTTT
CASSVGQASNSPLHF
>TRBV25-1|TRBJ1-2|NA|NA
TGTGCCAGCAGCTCAGCCCCTAACTATGGCTACACCTTC
CASSSAPNYGYTF
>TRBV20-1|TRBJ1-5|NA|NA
TGCAGTGCTAGAGGGGGGGGCGCAAATCAGCCCCAGCATTTT
CSARGGGANQPQHF
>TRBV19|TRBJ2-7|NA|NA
TGTGCCAGTACCCCGACAGACCTCTCCTACGAGCAGTACTTC
CASTPTDLSYEQYF
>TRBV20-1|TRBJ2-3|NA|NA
TGCAGTGCTAGATTTTCAGATACGCAGTATTTT
CSARFSDTQYF
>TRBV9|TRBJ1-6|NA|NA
TGTGCCAGCAGCAGGGGGGAAGGATCACCCCTCCACTTT
CASSRGEGSPLHF
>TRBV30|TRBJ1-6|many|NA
TGTGCCTGGGGACGGGTGAATTCACCCCTCCACTTT
CAWGRVNSPLHF
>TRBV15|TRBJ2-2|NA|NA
TGTGCCACCAGCAGAGATAGAGTCAGCGGGGAGCTGTTTTTT
CATSRDRVSGELFF
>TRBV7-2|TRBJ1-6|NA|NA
TGTGCCAGCAGGGGATCGACAGAGAGAGATTCACCCCTCCACTTT
CASRGSTERDSPLHF
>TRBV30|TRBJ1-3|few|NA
TGTGCCTCGAACAGGGAAACTGGAAACACCATATATTTT
CASNRETGNTIYF
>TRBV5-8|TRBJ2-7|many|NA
TGTGCCAGCAGCTTGGGTGGGGCTAACTCCTACGAGCAGTACTTC
CASSLGGANSYEQYF
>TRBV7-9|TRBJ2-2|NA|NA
TGCGCCAGCAGCCAAGGAGGGGACCACCGGGAGCTGTTTTTT
CASSQGGDHRELFF
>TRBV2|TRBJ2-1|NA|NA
TGTGCCAGCTCCCCGAGGGGGGGCAATGAGCAGTTCTTC
CASSPRGGNEQFF
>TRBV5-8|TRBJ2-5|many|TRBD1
TGTGCCAGCAGCTTGGGGGGACAGGTTCAAGAGACCCAGTACTTC
CASSLGGQVQETQYF
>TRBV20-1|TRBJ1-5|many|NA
TGCAGTGCCAACAGGGTAGTCGATCAGCCCCAGCATTTT
CSANRVVDQPQHF
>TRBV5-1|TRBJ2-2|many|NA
TGCGCCAGCAGCTTCTCACCGGGACAGAACACCGGGGAGCTGTTTTTT
CASSFSPGQNTGELFF
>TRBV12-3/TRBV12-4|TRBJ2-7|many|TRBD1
TGTGCCAGCAGTTTCCCTTCGGGACAGGGGCCCTACGAGCAGTACTTC
CASSFPSGQGPYEQYF
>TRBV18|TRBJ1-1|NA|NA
TGTGCCAGCTCACCACCGTTGGGAGAAACTGAAGCTTTCTTT
CASSPPLGETEAFF
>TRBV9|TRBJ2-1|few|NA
TGTGCCAGCAGCAGTAGATGGTCTCTGTCCTACAATGAGCAGTTCTTC
CASSSRWSLSYNEQFF
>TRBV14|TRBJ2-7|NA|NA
TGTGCCAGCAGCCACCCTAGGGATTCCTACGAGCAGTACTTC
CASSHPRDSYEQYF
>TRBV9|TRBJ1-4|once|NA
TGTGCCAGCAGCCCCCTCGTGGGGAAGGGAAAACTGTTTTTT
CASSPLVGKGKLFF
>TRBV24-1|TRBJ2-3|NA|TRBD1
TGTGCCACCAGTGACCCGACAGGGGGCTGGGCAGATACGCAGTATTTT
CATSDPTGGWADTQYF
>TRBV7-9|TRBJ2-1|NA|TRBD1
TGTGCCAGCACCCGACAGGGGGTACATAATGAGCAGTTCTTC
CASTRQGVHNEQFF
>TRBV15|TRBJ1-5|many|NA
TGTGCCACCAGCCTAGGGGCAGGACTTAGCAATCAGCCCCAGCATTTT
CATSLGAGLSNQPQHF
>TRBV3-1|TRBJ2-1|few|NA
TGTGCCAGCAGTCAAGAGGGGGGCGGAGTCTACAATGAGCAGTTCTTC
CASSQEGGGVYNEQFF
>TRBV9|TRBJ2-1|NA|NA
TGTGCCAGCAGCGTAGGGGGCTCCAACAATGAGCAGTTCTTC
CASSVGGSNNEQFF
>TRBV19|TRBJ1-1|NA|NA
TGTGCCAGTAGTCTCCTAGACGGGAACACTGAAGCTTTCTTT
CASSLLDGNTEAFF
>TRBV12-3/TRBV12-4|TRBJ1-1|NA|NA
TGTGCCAGCAGGATCGGGGGCACTGAAGCTTTCTTT
CASRIGGTEAFF
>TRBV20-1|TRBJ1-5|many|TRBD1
TGCAGTGCTCGAAGACAGGGTCAGCCCCAGCATTTT
CSARRQGQPQHF
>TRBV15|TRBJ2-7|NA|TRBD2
TGTGCCACCAGCAGAGATCTCGGGGGGGGAGCGGAGAAGCAGTACTTC
CATSRDLGGGAEKQYF
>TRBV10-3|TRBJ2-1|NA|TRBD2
TGTGCCATCAGTGAGTCGACAAGCGGGAGTGAGCAGTTCTTC
CAISESTSGSEQFF
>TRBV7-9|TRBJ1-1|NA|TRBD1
TGTGCCAGCAGCCCGGGACAGCGAAACACTGAAGCTTTCTTT
CASSPGQRNTEAFF
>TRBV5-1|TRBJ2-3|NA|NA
TGCGCCAGCAGCTCCAGGGGACGTGATACGCAGTATTTT
CASSSRGRDTQYF
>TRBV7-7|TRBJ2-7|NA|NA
TGTGCCAGCAGCCAAGGCATAGGGTACGAGCAGTACTTC
CASSQGIGYEQYF
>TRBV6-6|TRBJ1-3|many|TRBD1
TGTGCCAGCAGGGACAGGGGCCCTGGAAACACCATATATTTT
CASRDRGPGNTIYF
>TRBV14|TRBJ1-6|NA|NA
TGTGCCAGCAGCCAAGAATTTGCACAGGTGGGGTCACCCCTCCACTTT
CASSQEFAQVGSPLHF
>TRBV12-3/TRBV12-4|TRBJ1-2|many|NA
TGTGCCAGCAGTTTAAAAGGGCAGGCCCTAAGCGGGGGGTATGGCTACACCTTC
CASSLKGQALSGGYGYTF
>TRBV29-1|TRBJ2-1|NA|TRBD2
TGCAGCGTTTCCCGGACTAGTTCGGATGAGCAGTTCTTC
CSVSRTSSDEQFF
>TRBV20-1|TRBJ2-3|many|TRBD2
TGCAGTGCTAGAGTTGGGACTAGCGCAGATACGCAGTATTTT
CSARVGTSADTQYF
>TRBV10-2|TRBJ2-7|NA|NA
TGCGCCAGCACCGGACGGCGGATCTCCTACGAGCAGTACTTC
CASTGRRISYEQYF
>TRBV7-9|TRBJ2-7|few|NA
TGTGCCAGCAGCTTAGAGGGGCCTCGCGAGCAGTACTTC
CASSLEGPREQYF
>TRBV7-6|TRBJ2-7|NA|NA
TGTGCCAGCAGCTCAAGGCCCCAGGGCGAGCAGTACTTC
CASSSRPQGEQYF
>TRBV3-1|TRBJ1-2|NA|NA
TGTGCCAGCAGCCAAGACAGGGATGGCTACACCTTC
CASSQDRDGYTF
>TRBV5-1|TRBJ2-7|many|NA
TGCGCCAGCAGCTTGAGTTTGGGACCCCCAACCACGCAGTACTTC
CASSLSLGPPTTQYF
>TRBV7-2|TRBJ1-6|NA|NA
TGTGCCAGCAGCTTAGACGGGGGACTGGTCGCTTCACCCCTCCACTTT
CASSLDGGLVASPLHF
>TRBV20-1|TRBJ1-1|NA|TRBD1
TGCAGTGCCCCCTATGGCACAGGGGTCCGGAACACTGAAGCTTTCTTT
CSAPYGTGVRNTEAFF
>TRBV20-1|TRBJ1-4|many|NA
TGCAGTGCACCTGAGAGGACTAATGAAAAACTGTTTTTT
CSAPERTNEKLFF
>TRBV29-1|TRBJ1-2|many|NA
TGCAGCGTTTCGCAGGGAGGAGGTGGCTACACCTTC
CSVSQGGGGYTF
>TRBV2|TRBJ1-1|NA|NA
TGTGCCAGCAGTGAAATGGGGAACTCTGAAGCTTTCTTT
CASSEMGNSEAFF
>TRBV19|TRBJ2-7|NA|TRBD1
TGTGCCAGCGGGGACAGGGGAGGGTACGAGCAGTACTTC
CASGDRGGYEQYF
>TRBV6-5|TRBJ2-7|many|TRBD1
TGTGCCAGCAATCGACAGGGGGCTTACGAGCAGTACTTC
CASNRQGAYEQYF
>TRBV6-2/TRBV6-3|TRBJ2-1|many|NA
TGTGCCAGCAGTTACAGGGAGCCCTCCTACAATGAGCAGTTCTTC
CASSYREPSYNEQFF